One sample yielded the 4 T cell receptor beta chains listed below, sequenced in a study of CD8 T cells in Susac syndrome. RNA was extracted with the RNeasy kit, and a quantity of about 0.45 to 1 ug was reverse transcribed using random hexamers. MiXCR, applied by TCRdb to the immunoSEQ multiplex PCR reads, yields one record per CDR3 protein. Among roughly 100,000 distinct CDR3 sequences listed, approximately 94% were seen once. Input material: CD8+ T cells from PBMCs. Every receptor here comes from a human donor with Susac syndrome.

This rearrangement joins TRBV29-1 to TRBJ2-1; D unresolved. CDR1 and CDR2 from the germline V gene are SQVTM and ANQGSEA. The CDR3 totals 13 residues. Trimming took 4 bases from V and 2 from J, leaving 9 bases between them. The CDR3 sequence is CSVGGRTYNEQFF. CDR3 bases: TGCAGCGTTGGGGGTCGAACCTACAATGAGCAGTTCTTC.

The chain has TRBV4-3 and TRBJ1-1; no firm D call. CDR3 length: 13 residues. The germline V and J ends were trimmed by 0 bases and 4 bases, with 6 bases remaining between them. Germline CDR1 LGHNA, CDR2 YSLEER. In DNA form, the CDR3 reads TGCGCCAGCAGCCAAGATCAGGTCACTGAAGCTTTCTTT. Translated: CASSQDQVTEAFF.

This clonotype was picked up a small number of times. The J gene is TRBJ1-1, the V gene TRBV4-3; D is unclear. This CDR3 region has 12 residues. Germline lookup yields CDR1 LGHNA and CDR2 YSLEER. Trimming left V 0 bases short and J 7 bases short, with 6 bases between. CDR3 region: CASSQDDGEAFF. The CDR3 DNA sequence: TGCGCCAGCAGCCAAGATGACGGTGAAGCTTTCTTT.

The chain has TRBV9 and TRBJ1-1, with D possibly being TRBD1 (6 bases). V lost 3 bases and J 4 bases, leaving 13 bases between the germline ends. Germline assignment: CDR1 SGDLS and CDR2 YYNGEE. The length of the CDR3 is 14 residues. The CDR3 coding sequence is TGTGCCAGCAGCGAAGGAAGACAGGTCACTGAAGCTTTCTTT. Translating gives CASSEGRQVTEAFF.